This T cell receptor beta chain was sequenced during a study of cytomegalovirus exposure and HLA in healthy donors. Trimming took 5 bases from V and 3 from J; bases not matched to a gene: 10. Germline V lookup: CDR1 SEHNR, CDR2 FQNEAQ (reference sequence). The CDR3 covers 17 residues. Only in-frame clones appear in the TCRdb table, and some are missing; sequencing was by immunoSEQ multiplex PCR. This sample yields hundreds of thousands of clones, of which 86% are seen a single time; roughly 0.83% belongs to the top ten. This clonotype was obtained from a woman between 18 and 29 years old in good health and CMV-seronegative. V usage is TRBV7-9 and J usage is TRBJ2-4; TRBD1 matches at 10 bases. The sample consisted of PBMCs. The CDR3 loop is CASSPSPGTGVKNIQYF. In DNA, the CDR3 is TGTGCCAGCAGCCCAAGTCCCGGGACAGGGGTCAAAAACATTCAGTACTTC.